This entry describes one T cell receptor (beta chain). The protocol was immunoSEQ multiplex PCR, while the TCRdb copy is restricted to in-frame clones and leaves out a portion. Of about 120,000 clones listed, over 85% are singletons. Germline lookup yields CDR1 SGHDT and CDR2 YYEEEE. The CDR3 is made up of 13 amino acids. V dropped 0 bases and J dropped 1 base, with 4 bases sitting between them. These data come from a study of T cell changes during pregnancy in multiple sclerosis. Specimen: peripheral blood, collected before pregnancy. The sequence came from a female donor with multiple sclerosis, enrolled in a pregnancy study. The chain is built from TRBV5-6 and TRBJ1-1, with D uncertain. This CDR3 reads CASSLGRNTEAFF. As DNA, the CDR3 is TGTGCCAGCAGCTTGGGTCGGAACACTGAAGCTTTCTTT.